This TCR beta chain was identified during a study of graft-versus-host responses after intestinal transplantation. Study as a whole: Anti-thymocyte globulin induction, then tacrolimus and steroids for about 3 years, went to all recipients.

Clones were read by immunoSEQ multiplex PCR, and TCRdb kept only the in-frame ones, dropping some. Of under 90,000 clones listed, around 91% are singletons. From germline, CDR1 is LNHDA and CDR2 SQIVND (reference sequence). This CDR3 comprises 15 residues. The V gene lost 5 bases and the J gene lost 8 bases, with 18 bases spanning the gap. With regard to this clone: The antigen is not known.

Study-wide points: There were GvH clones found in recipient marrow, and some of them appeared first in ileum or blood. Subjects displaying graft-donor T cell macrochimerism possessed elevated graft-versus-host to host-versus-graft clonal ratios inside allografts. Early after transplant, HvG declines were associated with peak levels of circulating GvH clones.

This chain links TRBV19 with TRBJ1-4, with a tentative D call TRBD1 (6 bases). The input for sequencing was unstimulated CD8+ T cells sorted from spleen or lymph node cells, taken before transplant. The clonotype originates from a human donor who was the organ donor for an intestinal transplant. This chain's CDR3 is CASSPMAGAREKLFF. In nucleotides, the CDR3 is TGTGCCAGTAGTCCCATGGCAGGGGCTCGGGAAAAACTGTTTTTT.